The clone carrying this T cell receptor beta chain has at least ten counts. Its antigen is not identified. Scientists recovered RNA and DNA together from about 21-30 mg of unsorted bulk tissue. Cases comprised patients with primary liver carcinoma who received surgical resection. A primer matching the constant region was used to make TCR beta cDNA from 500 to 650 ng of total RNA. Researchers made the TCR beta libraries by running three nested multiplex PCR rounds with slightly modified ARM-PCR. With TRBV1-TRBV30 forward primers and a C-beta reverse primer, the first two PCR rounds were run for approximately 9 cycles each. TCRdb analysed the multiplex PCR reads with MiXCR anew, one entry per CDR3 protein. The sample holds around 79,000 distinct CDR3 sequences, about three quarters seen once. These data come from a study of tumor-infiltrating lymphocytes in primary liver carcinoma. Study overall: Patients were men and women aged 30 to 69 years.

The V and J ends lost 6 bases and 5 bases respectively, with 14 bases between them. CDR1 SGHDT and CDR2 YYEEEE come from the germline V gene. CDR3 length equals 13 residues. Findings of the study overall: Whereas tumor region pairs overlapped more, tumor-adjacent and tumor-blood pairs overlapped less. Tumor specimens were characterized by a significantly higher top-250-clone fraction than blood (p = 0.039).

The specimen was tumor-adjacent normal liver tissue. This chain joins TRBV5-6 and TRBJ1-1; a possible D gene is TRBD1 (5 bases). This sequence was found in a man aged 35 to 55 with primary liver carcinoma and hepatitis B virus infection. The CDR3 protein is CASKRGYGTEAFF. Written as DNA, the CDR3 is TGTGCCAGCAAACGGGGGTATGGAACTGAAGCTTTCTTT.